Listed below are T cell receptor beta chains from one sample, sequenced in a study of blood T cell repertoires in COVID-19. TCRdb's copy holds only in-frame clones and misses some; the assay was immunoSEQ multiplex PCR. Of around 110,000 clones listed, 82% are singletons. Sequenced input: peripheral blood. The source is a man aged 65 to 85 with acute or convalescent COVID-19. The CDR3 runs from the conserved cysteine through the conserved F or W. The D gene is left open where the match is weak. Clone size, where shown, is once, few, many, or a class for clones that have expanded.

d_call | j_call | clone_size | cdr3_length | v_call | cdr3_aa | cdr3_nt
NA | TRBJ2-7 | NA | 13 | TRBV6-5 | CASIRGAPYEQYF | TGTGCCAGCATCAGGGGGGCCCCCTACGAGCAGTACTTC
NA | TRBJ2-3 | NA | 13 | TRBV11-2 | CASTPRGPDTQYF | TGTGCCAGCACCCCGCGAGGGCCAGATACGCAGTATTTT
TRBD1 | TRBJ1-2 | NA | 12 | TRBV28 | CASSLTGGGYTF | TGTGCCAGCAGTCTGACAGGGGGTGGCTACACCTTC
NA | TRBJ1-2 | few | 14 | TRBV6-5 | CASRMGGGNYGYTF | TGTGCCAGCAGGATGGGCGGGGGCAACTATGGCTACACCTTC
TRBD2 | TRBJ2-3 | NA | 15 | TRBV6-5 | CASSYSGLGGDTQYF | TGTGCCAGCAGTTACTCGGGACTAGGGGGAGATACGCAGTATTTT
TRBD2 | TRBJ2-2 | NA | 16 | TRBV4-2 | CASSLLTSGGMGELFF | TGTGCCAGCAGCCTACTAACTAGCGGGGGGATGGGGGAGCTGTTTTTT
NA | TRBJ2-2 | NA | 14 | TRBV27 | CASSLVDWAGELFF | TGTGCCAGCAGTCTGGTGGACTGGGCCGGGGAGCTGTTTTTT
NA | TRBJ1-2 | NA | 12 | TRBV28 | CANGEKGRGYTF | TGTGCCAACGGGGAGAAAGGACGCGGCTACACCTTC
TRBD1 | TRBJ1-3 | NA | 15 | TRBV6-1 | CASTTGGSSGNTIYF | TGTGCCAGCACCACAGGGGGCTCTAGCGGAAACACCATATATTTT
TRBD1 | TRBJ2-1 | NA | 16 | TRBV6-6 | CASSQGGTGGNNEQFF | TGTGCCAGCAGCCAAGGCGGGACAGGGGGGAACAATGAGCAGTTCTTC
TRBD1 | TRBJ2-4 | NA | 15 | TRBV9 | CASSVQGAQRNIQYF | TGTGCCAGCAGCGTACAGGGGGCGCAGAGAAACATTCAGTACTTC
NA | TRBJ1-5 | NA | 13 | TRBV19 | CASSISIRQPQHF | TGTGCCAGTAGTATAAGCATACGCCAGCCCCAGCATTTT
NA | TRBJ1-2 | NA | 13 | TRBV12-3/TRBV12-4 | CATPRERAYGYTF | TGTGCCACCCCAAGGGAGAGGGCCTATGGCTACACCTTC
NA | TRBJ2-7 | NA | 12 | TRBV29-1 | CSVSQGSYEQYF | TGCAGCGTTAGCCAGGGCTCCTACGAGCAGTACTTC
TRBD1 | TRBJ2-7 | NA | 13 | TRBV28 | CASLDRVVYEQYF | TGTGCCAGCTTAGACAGGGTAGTCTACGAGCAGTACTTC
NA | TRBJ1-1 | NA | 14 | TRBV28 | CASSYVQANTEAFF | TGTGCCAGCAGTTATGTGCAGGCGAACACTGAAGCTTTCTTT
NA | TRBJ1-5 | NA | 16 | TRBV3-1/TRBV3-2 | CASSQGGGGRGQPQHF | TGTGCCAGCAGCCAAGGTGGGGGGGGGCGGGGTCAGCCCCAGCATTTT
TRBD1 | TRBJ1-2 | NA | 13 | TRBV6-4 | CASSATGGLGYTF | TGTGCCAGCAGTGCTACAGGGGGCCTTGGCTACACCTTC
TRBD1 | TRBJ1-4 | NA | 17 | TRBV7-2 | CASSRHDRGLSNEKLFF | TGTGCCAGCAGCCGGCATGACAGGGGGCTATCTAATGAAAAACTGTTTTTT
NA | TRBJ1-2 | NA | 14 | TRBV3-1/TRBV3-2 | CASSQEGRGNGYTF | TGTGCCAGCAGCCAAGAGGGCAGGGGAAATGGCTACACCTTC
TRBD1 | TRBJ2-6 | NA | 19 | TRBV7-9 | CASSGRTGGFLSGANVLTF | TGTGCCAGCAGCGGACGGACAGGGGGCTTTCTCTCTGGGGCCAACGTCCTGACTTTC
TRBD2 | TRBJ2-7 | NA | 14 | TRBV30 | CAWTVLARSYEQYF | TGTGCCTGGACCGTACTAGCGCGCTCCTACGAGCAGTACTTC
NA | TRBJ1-3 | NA | 16 | TRBV7-9 | CASIRGGSKTGNTIYF | TGTGCCAGCATCCGGGGGGGCAGTAAGACTGGAAACACCATATATTTT
TRBD1 | TRBJ1-2 | NA | 15 | TRBV19 | CASSLPGTANYGYTF | TGTGCCAGTAGTCTCCCCGGGACAGCCAACTATGGCTACACCTTC
TRBD2 | TRBJ2-2 | NA | 16 | TRBV5-4 | CASSSGLAGYTGELFF | TGTGCCAGCAGCTCGGGACTAGCGGGTTACACCGGGGAGCTGTTTTTT
TRBD2 | TRBJ2-7 | NA | 16 | TRBV5-1 | CASSLGGTVSSYEQYF | TGCGCCAGCAGCCTCGGGGGGACTGTCAGCTCCTACGAGCAGTACTTC
NA | TRBJ1-2 | NA | 12 | TRBV30 | CAWSPGSGGYTF | TGTGCCTGGAGCCCGGGGTCGGGCGGCTACACCTTC
NA | TRBJ2-3 | NA | 17 | TRBV30 | CAWSVKTSGARTDTQYF | TGTGCCTGGAGTGTTAAAACGTCTGGGGCCCGCACAGATACGCAGTATTTT
TRBD2 | TRBJ2-3 | NA | 15 | TRBV4-2 | CASSRPSGSQDTQYF | TGTGCCAGCAGTCGACCTAGCGGGAGTCAGGATACGCAGTATTTT
NA | TRBJ1-4 | NA | 16 | TRBV19 | CASSLVQGIANEKLFF | TGTGCCAGTAGTCTCGTCCAGGGGATAGCTAATGAAAAACTGTTTTTT
TRBD1 | TRBJ2-7 | NA | 13 | TRBV5-1 | CASSFTGDYEQYF | TGCGCCAGCAGTTTTACAGGGGACTACGAGCAGTACTTC
NA | TRBJ2-7 | NA | 11 | TRBV7-9 | CASSLTYEQYF | TGTGCCAGCAGCTTAACTTACGAGCAGTACTTC
TRBD1 | TRBJ2-2 | NA | 15 | TRBV5-1 | CASSRDRANTGELFF | TGCGCCAGCAGCAGGGACAGAGCGAACACCGGGGAGCTGTTTTTT
TRBD2 | TRBJ2-1 | few | 14 | TRBV5-1 | CASSQTSGGSEQFF | TGCGCCAGCAGCCAGACTAGCGGGGGCTCTGAGCAGTTCTTC
NA | TRBJ2-3 | NA | 15 | TRBV11-3 | CASSFTGTTTDTQYF | TGTGCCAGCAGCTTTACAGGGACCACCACAGATACGCAGTATTTT
TRBD1 | TRBJ2-2 | once | 17 | TRBV5-1 | CASSPQGTGGESGELFF | TGCGCCAGCAGCCCTCAGGGGACAGGAGGAGAGTCCGGGGAGCTGTTTTTT
TRBD1 | TRBJ1-1 | NA | 13 | TRBV2 | CASSQGGRTEAFF | TGTGCCAGCAGCCAAGGGGGCCGGACTGAAGCTTTCTTT
NA | TRBJ1-3 | NA | 15 | TRBV19 | CASSIGGSSGNTIYF | TGTGCCAGTAGTATCGGCGGGTCCTCTGGAAACACCATATATTTT
NA | TRBJ1-4 | NA | 17 | TRBV4-2 | CASSQDPDRSTNEKLFF | TGTGCCAGCAGCCAAGACCCGGACAGATCAACTAATGAAAAACTGTTTTTT
TRBD2 | TRBJ2-7 | NA | 15 | TRBV6-5 | CASSPAGDLIYEQYF | TGTGCCAGCAGTCCGGCGGGGGACCTAATCTACGAGCAGTACTTC
NA | TRBJ2-2 | NA | 14 | TRBV15 | CATSRGQNTGELFF | TGTGCCACCAGCAGAGGGCAGAACACCGGGGAGCTGTTTTTT